A selection of T cell receptor beta chains follows, all from one sample in a study of blood T cell repertoires in COVID-19. Only in-frame clones appear in the TCRdb table, and some are missing; sequencing was by immunoSEQ multiplex PCR. This table holds around 380,000 clones, 87% found once. Sequencing was carried out using PBMCs or T cells enriched from blood (not recorded which). These receptors all come from a man aged 30 to 39 who had recovered from COVID-19. The CDR3 runs from the conserved cysteine through the conserved F or W. The D gene is left open where the match is weak. Some rows have no size entry. The others give once, few or many, or a class for an expanded clone.

J gene: TRBJ1-3
D gene: TRBD1
clone size: .
V gene: TRBV7-9
CDR3 DNA: TGTGCCAGCAGCATGGGACAGAGCTCTGGAAACACCATATATTTT
CDR3 protein: CASSMGQSSGNTIYF

J gene: TRBJ2-3
D gene: .
clone size: .
V gene: TRBV4-1
CDR3 DNA: TGCGCCAGCAGCCAAGTAGGGGGGGGTAGCACAGATACGCAGTATTTT
CDR3 protein: CASSQVGGGSTDTQYF

J gene: TRBJ2-1
D gene: .
clone size: .
V gene: TRBV11-3
CDR3 DNA: TGTGCCAGCAGCCGGGGATCCGGTGAGCAGTTCTTC
CDR3 protein: CASSRGSGEQFF

J gene: TRBJ2-1
D gene: .
clone size: .
V gene: TRBV18
CDR3 DNA: TGTGCCAGCTCACCACCGGCGGCAGCATACGGCAATGAGCAGTTCTTC
CDR3 protein: CASSPPAAAYGNEQFF

J gene: TRBJ2-3
D gene: .
clone size: .
V gene: TRBV5-1
CDR3 DNA: TGCGCCAGTTACGAAGGGGTCGGCACAGATACGCAGTATTTT
CDR3 protein: CASYEGVGTDTQYF

J gene: TRBJ2-5
D gene: TRBD2
clone size: .
V gene: TRBV24-1
CDR3 DNA: TGTGCCACCAGTGATTCTCGGGCTAGCGGGGGTTGGAGAGAGACCCAGTACTTC
CDR3 protein: CATSDSRASGGWRETQYF

J gene: TRBJ2-7
D gene: .
clone size: .
V gene: TRBV12-3/TRBV12-4
CDR3 DNA: TGTGCCAGCAGTTTGGGAGGCACAGGGTACTTC
CDR3 protein: CASSLGGTGYF

J gene: TRBJ1-2
D gene: .
clone size: .
V gene: TRBV4-3
CDR3 DNA: TGCGCCAGCAGCCAAGGGTCAGCAGACTTTAACTATGGCTACACCTTC
CDR3 protein: CASSQGSADFNYGYTF

J gene: TRBJ2-7
D gene: TRBD1
clone size: .
V gene: TRBV5-4
CDR3 DNA: TGTGCCAGCAGCCCCGGGACAGAATACGAGCAGTACTTC
CDR3 protein: CASSPGTEYEQYF

J gene: TRBJ2-7
D gene: .
clone size: .
V gene: TRBV6-6
CDR3 DNA: TGTGCCAGCAGTCAGACAGAAAATAGCTCCTACGAGCAGTACTTC
CDR3 protein: CASSQTENSSYEQYF

J gene: TRBJ2-5
D gene: .
clone size: .
V gene: TRBV5-1
CDR3 DNA: TGCGCCAGCAGCGACCTTAGAGGAAACCAAGAGACCCAGTACTTC
CDR3 protein: CASSDLRGNQETQYF

J gene: TRBJ1-5
D gene: .
clone size: .
V gene: TRBV28
CDR3 DNA: TGTGCCAGCAGAACCATGCAGGTCCAGCATTTT
CDR3 protein: CASRTMQVQHF

J gene: TRBJ2-3
D gene: .
clone size: once
V gene: TRBV5-5
CDR3 DNA: TGTGCCAGCAGCTCTGACAGTCCAGATACGCAGTATTTT
CDR3 protein: CASSSDSPDTQYF

J gene: TRBJ1-2
D gene: .
clone size: .
V gene: TRBV6-5
CDR3 DNA: TGTGCCAGCAGTTACTCGAATAACGGCTATGGCTACACCTTC
CDR3 protein: CASSYSNNGYGYTF

J gene: TRBJ2-7
D gene: .
clone size: .
V gene: TRBV6-5
CDR3 DNA: TGTGCCAGCAGTACTAGGTCCTACGAGCAGTACTTC
CDR3 protein: CASSTRSYEQYF

J gene: TRBJ2-7
D gene: TRBD2
clone size: .
V gene: TRBV6-5
CDR3 DNA: TGTGCCAGCAGTTACTCGTCGAGACTAGCGGGGGGCGAGCAGTACTTC
CDR3 protein: CASSYSSRLAGGEQYF

J gene: TRBJ1-3
D gene: .
clone size: once
V gene: TRBV4-3
CDR3 DNA: TGCGCCAGCAGCCAAGCTGGGGGCCCTGGAAACACCATATATTTT
CDR3 protein: CASSQAGGPGNTIYF

J gene: TRBJ1-6
D gene: TRBD1
clone size: .
V gene: TRBV7-2
CDR3 DNA: TGTGCCAGCAGCTTAGCGGGAACAGGGGCCTCACCCCTCCACTTT
CDR3 protein: CASSLAGTGASPLHF

J gene: TRBJ1-1
D gene: .
clone size: .
V gene: TRBV2
CDR3 DNA: TGTGCCAGCAGTGGGCGGGGGCGATTGAACACTGAAGCTTTCTTT
CDR3 protein: CASSGRGRLNTEAFF

J gene: TRBJ2-2
D gene: TRBD1
clone size: .
V gene: TRBV7-2
CDR3 DNA: TGTGCCAGCAGCTTGGGACAGATCAACACCGGGGAGCTGTTTTTT
CDR3 protein: CASSLGQINTGELFF

J gene: TRBJ1-5
D gene: TRBD1
clone size: .
V gene: TRBV19
CDR3 DNA: TGTGCCAGTAGTATAACTTGGGGACAGGGAGGCAGGCAGCCCCAGCATTTT
CDR3 protein: CASSITWGQGGRQPQHF

J gene: TRBJ1-6
D gene: TRBD1
clone size: .
V gene: TRBV2
CDR3 DNA: TGTGCCGGAACGGACAGGGAAGCGGTGGGGGTTTCACCCCTCCACTTT
CDR3 protein: CAGTDREAVGVSPLHF

J gene: TRBJ2-2
D gene: .
clone size: few
V gene: TRBV6-2/TRBV6-3
CDR3 DNA: TGTGCCAGCAGTTACCCTTACTCCGGGACTCAGCGACGCACCGGGGAGCTGTTTTTT
CDR3 protein: CASSYPYSGTQRRTGELFF

J gene: TRBJ2-7
D gene: .
clone size: .
V gene: TRBV5-4
CDR3 DNA: TGTGCCAGCAGCTTGTCCGGGTTCGAGCAGTACTTC
CDR3 protein: CASSLSGFEQYF